This T cell receptor (beta chain) is from a study of CD8+CD57+ T cells in acquired aplastic anemia. Study at large: Around 3.5 ug was the average amount of DNA from sorted CD4+ and CD8+ cells. Healthy donors averaged roughly 11 million reads for CD4+ cells. Findings and caveats of the study: The CD8+ Simpson's diversity of patients and controls was not significantly different. Patients and controls were found to share about 31 CD8+ CDR3 sequences.

TCR beta VDJ combinations and CDR3 sequences were profiled from genomic DNA. MiXCR, run by TCRdb on the reads, gives a single entry per CDR3 protein. In the table there are about 81,000 distinct CDR3 sequences, under 50% of which are singletons. Points on this clonotype: Its specificity is not known. A junction boundary mismatches the germline segment, possibly from a read error.

Germline assignment: CDR1 WNHNN and CDR2 SYGVQD (reference sequence). The CDR3 runs 14 residues. This rearrangement joins TRBV10-1 to TRBJ2-1; TRBD1 agrees at 11 bases. This clonotype was sampled from a human donor in good health, serving as a control. Sequencing was performed on sorted CD4+, CD8+, or CD8+CD57+ T cells (not recorded which) from PBMCs. The CDR3 reads CAWSGDRGYNEQFF. Written as DNA, the CDR3 is TGTGCCTGGAGTGGGGACAGGGGGTACAATGAGCAGTTCTTC.